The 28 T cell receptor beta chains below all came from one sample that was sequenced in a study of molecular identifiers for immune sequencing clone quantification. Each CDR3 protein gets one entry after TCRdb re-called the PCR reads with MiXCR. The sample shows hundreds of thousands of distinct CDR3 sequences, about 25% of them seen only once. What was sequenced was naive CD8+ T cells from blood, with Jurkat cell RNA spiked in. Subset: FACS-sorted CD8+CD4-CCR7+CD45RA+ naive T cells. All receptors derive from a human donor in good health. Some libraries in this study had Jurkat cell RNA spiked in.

The CDR3 region is CASSQDEKFSYEQYF. CDR3 DNA sequence: TGCGCCAGCAGCCAAGACGAGAAGTTCTCCTACGAGCAGTACTTC. The chain couples TRBV4-3 to TRBJ2-7; D is ambiguous. V shed 0 bases and J shed 0 bases, with 9 bases lying between them. The CDR3 sequence is 15 residues long. Per the germline V gene, CDR1 is LGHNA and CDR2 is YSLEER.

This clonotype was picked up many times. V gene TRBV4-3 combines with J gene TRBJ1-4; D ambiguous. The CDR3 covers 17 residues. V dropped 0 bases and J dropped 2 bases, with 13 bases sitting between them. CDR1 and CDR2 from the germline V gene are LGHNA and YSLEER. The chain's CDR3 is CASSQETLRGTNEKLFF. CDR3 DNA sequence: TGCGCCAGCAGCCAAGAAACGCTTCGAGGGACTAATGAAAAACTGTTTTTT.

CDR3 in amino acids: CASSQGSSGSYDTQYF. The CDR3 DNA reads as TGCGCCAGCAGCCAAGGGTCTAGCGGGAGCTACGATACGCAGTATTTT. The chain combines TRBV4-1 with TRBJ2-3; 10 bases fit TRBD2. V shed 1 base and J 6 bases; nucleotides not matched to a gene: 7. The CDR3 is 16 amino acids. Germline CDR1 is MGHRA and CDR2 is YSYEKL.

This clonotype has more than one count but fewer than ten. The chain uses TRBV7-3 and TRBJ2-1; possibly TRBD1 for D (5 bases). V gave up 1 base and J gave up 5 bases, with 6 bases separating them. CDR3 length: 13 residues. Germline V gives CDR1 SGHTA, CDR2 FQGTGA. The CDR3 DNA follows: TGTGCCAGCAGCTTAATGGGGCACAATGAGCAGTTCTTC. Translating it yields CASSLMGHNEQFF.

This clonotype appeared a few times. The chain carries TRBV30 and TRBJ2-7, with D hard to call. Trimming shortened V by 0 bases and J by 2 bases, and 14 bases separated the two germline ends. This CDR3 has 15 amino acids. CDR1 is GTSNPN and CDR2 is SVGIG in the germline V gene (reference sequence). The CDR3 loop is CAWSVLSGAAYEQYF. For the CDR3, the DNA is TGTGCCTGGAGTGTACTTTCTGGAGCCGCCTACGAGCAGTACTTC.

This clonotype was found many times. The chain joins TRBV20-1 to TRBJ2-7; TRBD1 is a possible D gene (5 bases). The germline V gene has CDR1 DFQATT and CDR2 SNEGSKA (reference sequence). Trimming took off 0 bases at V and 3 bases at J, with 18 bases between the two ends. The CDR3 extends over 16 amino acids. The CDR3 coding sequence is TGCAGTGCTAGAGATGATAGGGCAGGGCGGATCTACGAGCAGTACTTC. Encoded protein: CSARDDRAGRIYEQYF.

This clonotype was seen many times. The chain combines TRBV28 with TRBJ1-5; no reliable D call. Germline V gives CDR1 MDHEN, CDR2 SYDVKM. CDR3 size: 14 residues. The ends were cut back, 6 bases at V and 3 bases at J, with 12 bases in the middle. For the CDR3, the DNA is TGTGCCAGCAGCCGGGCCCTTGCCAATCAGCCCCAGCATTTT. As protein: CASSRALANQPQHF.

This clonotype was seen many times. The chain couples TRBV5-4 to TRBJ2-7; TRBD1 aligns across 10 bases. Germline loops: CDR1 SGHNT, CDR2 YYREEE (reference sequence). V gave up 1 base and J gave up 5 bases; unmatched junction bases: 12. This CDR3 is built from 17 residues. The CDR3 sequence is CASSLSGGQGVSDEQYF. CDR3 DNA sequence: TGTGCCAGCAGCTTGTCTGGAGGACAGGGGGTATCGGACGAGCAGTACTTC.

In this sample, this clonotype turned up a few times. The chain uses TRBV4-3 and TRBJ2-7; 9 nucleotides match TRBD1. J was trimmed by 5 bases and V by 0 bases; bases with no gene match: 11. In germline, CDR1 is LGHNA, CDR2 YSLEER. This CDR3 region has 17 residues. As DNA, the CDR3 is TGCGCCAGCAGCCAAGATCTTTCCGGGACAGGGTCCCACGAGCAGTACTTC. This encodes CASSQDLSGTGSHEQYF.

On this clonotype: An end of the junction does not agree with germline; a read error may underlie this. The CDR3 DNA reads as TGTGCCACCAGCGGAGATCTTGGAAGGCCAGAGACTAACTATGGCTACACCTTC. Amino acids: CATSGDLGRPETNYGYTF. This chain uses TRBV15 with TRBJ1-2; no clear D gene. This CDR3 spans 18 amino acids. In germline, CDR1 is LNHNV, CDR2 YYDKDF (reference sequence).

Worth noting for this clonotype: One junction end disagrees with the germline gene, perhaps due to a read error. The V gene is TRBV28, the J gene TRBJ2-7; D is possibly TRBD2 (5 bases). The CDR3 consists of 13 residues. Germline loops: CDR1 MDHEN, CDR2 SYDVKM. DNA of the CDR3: TGTGCAGCGGCGGAGGTGGGCCCCTACGAGCAGCACTTC. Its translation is CAAAEVGPYEQHF.

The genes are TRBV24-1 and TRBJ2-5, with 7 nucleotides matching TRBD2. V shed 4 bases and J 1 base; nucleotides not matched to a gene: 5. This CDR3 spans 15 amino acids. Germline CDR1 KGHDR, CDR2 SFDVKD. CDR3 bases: TGTGCCACCAGTGAGAGCGGGGACCTCCAAGAGACCCAGTACTTC. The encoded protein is CATSESGDLQETQYF.

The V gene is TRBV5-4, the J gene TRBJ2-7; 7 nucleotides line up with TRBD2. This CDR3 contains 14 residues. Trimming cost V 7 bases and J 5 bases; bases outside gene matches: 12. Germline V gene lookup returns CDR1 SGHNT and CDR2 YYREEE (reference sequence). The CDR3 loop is CASSVWAGVHEQYF. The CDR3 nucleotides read TGTGCCAGCTCGGTTTGGGCGGGAGTACACGAGCAGTACTTC. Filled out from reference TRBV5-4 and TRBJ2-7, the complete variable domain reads ETGVTQSPTHLIKTRGQQVTLRCSSQSGHNTVSWYQQALGQGPQFIFQYYREEENGRGNFPPRFSGLQFPNYSSELNVNALELDDSALYLCASSVWAGVHEQYFGPGTRLTVT.

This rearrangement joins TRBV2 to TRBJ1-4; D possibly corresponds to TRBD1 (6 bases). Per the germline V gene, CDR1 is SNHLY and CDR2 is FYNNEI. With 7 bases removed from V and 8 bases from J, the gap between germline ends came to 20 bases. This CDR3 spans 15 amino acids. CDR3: CASKDPMQGWEKLFF. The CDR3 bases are TGTGCCAGCAAGGATCCCATGCAGGGGTGGGAAAAACTGTTTTTT.

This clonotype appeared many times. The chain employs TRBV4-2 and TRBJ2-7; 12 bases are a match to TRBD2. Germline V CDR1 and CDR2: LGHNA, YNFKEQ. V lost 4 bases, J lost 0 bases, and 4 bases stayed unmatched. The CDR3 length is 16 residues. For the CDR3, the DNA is TGTGCCAGCAGCCCCCAGACTAGCGGGAGCTCCTACGAGCAGTACTTC. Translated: CASSPQTSGSSYEQYF.

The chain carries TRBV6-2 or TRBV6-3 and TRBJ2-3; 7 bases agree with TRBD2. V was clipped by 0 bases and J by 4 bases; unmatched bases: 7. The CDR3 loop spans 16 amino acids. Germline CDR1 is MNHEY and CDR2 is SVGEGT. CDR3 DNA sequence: TGTGCCAGCAGTTACTCAGAATCGGGGGGTCCAGATACGCAGTATTTT. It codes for CASSYSESGGPDTQYF.

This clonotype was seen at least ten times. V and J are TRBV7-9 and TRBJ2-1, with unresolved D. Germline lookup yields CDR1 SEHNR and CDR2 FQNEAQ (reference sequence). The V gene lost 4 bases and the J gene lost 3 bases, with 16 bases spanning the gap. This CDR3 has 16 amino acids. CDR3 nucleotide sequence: TGTGCCAGCAGCTGGCGACCTCAGGATCTCTACAATGAGCAGTTCTTC. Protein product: CASSWRPQDLYNEQFF.

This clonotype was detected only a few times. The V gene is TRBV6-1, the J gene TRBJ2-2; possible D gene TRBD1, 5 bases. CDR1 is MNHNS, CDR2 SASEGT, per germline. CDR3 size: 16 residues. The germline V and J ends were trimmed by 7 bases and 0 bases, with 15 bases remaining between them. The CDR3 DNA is TGTGCCAGCACCATATATAGGGGCCCGAACACCGGGGAGCTGTTTTTT. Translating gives CASTIYRGPNTGELFF.

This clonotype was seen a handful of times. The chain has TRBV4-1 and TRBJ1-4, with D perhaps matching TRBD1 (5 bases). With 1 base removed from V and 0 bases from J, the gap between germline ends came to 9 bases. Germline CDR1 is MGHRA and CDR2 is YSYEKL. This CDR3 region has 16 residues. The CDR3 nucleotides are TGCGCCAGCAGCCAAGGGGGGGGTGCAACTAATGAAAAACTGTTTTTT. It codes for CASSQGGGATNEKLFF.

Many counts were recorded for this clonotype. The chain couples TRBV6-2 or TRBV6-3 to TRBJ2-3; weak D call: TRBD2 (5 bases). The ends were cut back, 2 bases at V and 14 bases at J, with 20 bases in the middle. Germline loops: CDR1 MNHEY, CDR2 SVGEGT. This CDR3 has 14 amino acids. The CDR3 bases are TGTGCCAGCAGTTACCCCCACACAGCCGGGGATCGGTATTTT. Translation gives CASSYPHTAGDRYF.

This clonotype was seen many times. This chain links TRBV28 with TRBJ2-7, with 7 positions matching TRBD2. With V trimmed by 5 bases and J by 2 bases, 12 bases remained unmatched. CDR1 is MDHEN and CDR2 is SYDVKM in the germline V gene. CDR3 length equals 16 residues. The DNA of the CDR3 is TGTGCCAGCAGTCGCCTCGCGGGAGAACGCCCCTACGAGCAGTACTTC. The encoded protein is CASSRLAGERPYEQYF.

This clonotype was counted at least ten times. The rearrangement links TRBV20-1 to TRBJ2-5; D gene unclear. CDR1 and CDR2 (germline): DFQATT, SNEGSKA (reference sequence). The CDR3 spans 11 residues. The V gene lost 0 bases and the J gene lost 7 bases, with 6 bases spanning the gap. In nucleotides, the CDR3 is TGCAGTGCTAGAGATGAGCGGACCCAGTACTTC. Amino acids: CSARDERTQYF.

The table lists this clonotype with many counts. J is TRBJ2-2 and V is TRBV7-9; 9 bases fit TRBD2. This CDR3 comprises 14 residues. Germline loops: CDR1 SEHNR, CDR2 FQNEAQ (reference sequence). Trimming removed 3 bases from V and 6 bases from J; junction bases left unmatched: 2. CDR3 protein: CASSFSGRSGELFF. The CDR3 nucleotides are TGTGCCAGCAGCTTTAGCGGGAGATCCGGGGAGCTGTTTTTT.

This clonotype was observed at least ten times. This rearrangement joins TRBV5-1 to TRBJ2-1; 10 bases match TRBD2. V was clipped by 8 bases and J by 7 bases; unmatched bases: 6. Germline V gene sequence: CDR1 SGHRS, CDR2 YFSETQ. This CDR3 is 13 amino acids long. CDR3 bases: TGCGCCAGTGAAGGACTAGCGGCAAATGAGCAGTTCTTC. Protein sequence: CASEGLAANEQFF.

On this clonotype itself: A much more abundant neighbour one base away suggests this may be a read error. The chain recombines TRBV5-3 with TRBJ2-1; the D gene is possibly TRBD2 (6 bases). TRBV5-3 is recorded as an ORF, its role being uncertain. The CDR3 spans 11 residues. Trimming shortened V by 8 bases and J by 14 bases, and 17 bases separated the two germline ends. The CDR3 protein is CASSPGPGEFF. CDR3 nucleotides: TGTGCCAGCAGCCCTGGTCCGGGAGAGTTCTTC.

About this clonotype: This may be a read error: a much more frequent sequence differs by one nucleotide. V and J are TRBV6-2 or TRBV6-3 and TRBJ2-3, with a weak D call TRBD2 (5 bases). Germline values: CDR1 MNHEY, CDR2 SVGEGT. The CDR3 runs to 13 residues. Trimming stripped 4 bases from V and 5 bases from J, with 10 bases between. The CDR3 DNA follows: TGTGCCAGCAGTTCGGGGAGTGTAGATACGCAGTATTTT. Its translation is CASSSGSVDTQYF.

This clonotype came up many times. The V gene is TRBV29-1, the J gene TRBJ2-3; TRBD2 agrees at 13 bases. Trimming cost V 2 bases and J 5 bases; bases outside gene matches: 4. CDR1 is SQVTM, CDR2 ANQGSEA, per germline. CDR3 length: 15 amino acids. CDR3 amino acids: CSVELTSGGLDTQYF. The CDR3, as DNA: TGCAGCGTTGAATTGACTAGCGGGGGGTTAGATACGCAGTATTTT.

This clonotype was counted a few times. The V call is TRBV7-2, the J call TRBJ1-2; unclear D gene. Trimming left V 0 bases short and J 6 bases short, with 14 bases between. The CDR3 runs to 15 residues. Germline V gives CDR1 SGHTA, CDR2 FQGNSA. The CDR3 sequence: CASSLADLVIDGYTF. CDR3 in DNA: TGTGCCAGCAGCTTAGCGGACCTAGTCATCGATGGCTACACCTTC.